What follows are 12 T cell receptor beta chains derived from one specimen sequenced in a study of control samples from healthy donors and cancer patients. Produced via immunoSEQ multiplex PCR; TCRdb's table is partial and in-frame only. The sample comprises roughly 150,000 clones, around 88% of which are singletons, and over 1.5% rests with the top ten. Sequenced input: blood. Source of these receptors: a man aged 18 to 30 in good health.

The rearrangement uses TRBV2 and TRBJ2-2, with 13 bases that match TRBD2. The CDR3 consists of 15 residues. The V and J ends lost 6 bases and 6 bases, in that order; junction bases with no gene match: 4. Germline CDR1 reads SNHLY; CDR2 reads FYNNEI. This CDR3 is CASSGLAGESGELFF. Written as DNA, the CDR3 is TGTGCCAGCAGCGGACTAGCGGGGGAGTCCGGGGAGCTGTTTTTT.

This chain uses TRBV9 with TRBJ2-5; D perhaps matches TRBD2 (6 bases). Germline CDR1 is SGDLS and CDR2 is YYNGEE. The V gene lost 3 bases and the J gene lost 5 bases, with 14 bases spanning the gap. This CDR3 comprises 14 residues. This chain's CDR3 is CASSAGVGRETQYF. CDR3 in DNA: TGTGCCAGCAGCGCGGGGGTCGGGCGGGAGACCCAGTACTTC.

CDR3 loop: CASSQDATVAKNIQYF. DNA for the CDR3: TGTGCCAGCAGCCAAGACGCGACAGTAGCCAAAAACATTCAGTACTTC. The rearrangement uses TRBV14 and TRBJ2-4; weak D call: TRBD1 (5 bases). The CDR3 is made up of 16 amino acids. Germline V gene lookup returns CDR1 SGHDN and CDR2 FVKESK. V lost 0 bases to trimming and J lost 0 bases, with 9 bases between them.

J is TRBJ2-1 and V is TRBV30; 12 bases agree with TRBD2. The J segment lost 7 bases and the V segment lost 1 base, leaving 8 bases of the junction unmatched. Germline CDR1 and CDR2: GTSNPN and SVGIG (reference sequence). The CDR3 is 16 amino acids. The CDR3 spells CAWSGSLAGGPNEQFF. The CDR3, as DNA: TGTGCCTGGAGTGGAAGTCTAGCGGGGGGGCCAAATGAGCAGTTCTTC.

This chain joins TRBV6-2 or TRBV6-3 and TRBJ1-2, with TRBD1 matching 7 bases. Per germline, CDR1 MNHEY and CDR2 SVGEGT. The V segment lost 6 bases and the J segment 2 bases; nucleotides outside the gene matches: 3. This CDR3 contains 13 residues. CDR3 loop: CASSDRVNYGYTF. CDR3 nucleotides: TGTGCCAGCAGCGACAGGGTGAACTATGGCTACACCTTC.

Concerning this clone: This specimen includes other DNA sequences encoding the same CDR3. The V gene is TRBV12-3 or TRBV12-4, the J gene TRBJ2-3; D not certain. V was clipped by 1 base and J by 5 bases, with 4 bases between them. The CDR3 extends over 12 amino acids. CDR3 sequence: CASSLGGDTQYF. CDR3 nucleotide sequence: TGTGCCAGCAGTTTAGGGGGAGATACGCAGTATTTT.

V and J are TRBV30 and TRBJ1-1; D unclear. CDR1 and CDR2 from the germline V gene are GTSNPN and SVGIG (reference sequence). Trimming shortened V by 4 bases and J by 1 base, and 4 bases separated the two germline ends. The CDR3 sequence is 11 residues long. CDR3 bases: TGTGCCTGGACAAAGAACACTGAAGCTTTCTTT. Translation gives CAWTKNTEAFF.

The genes are TRBV18 and TRBJ1-3; no clear D gene. Trimming shortened V by 5 bases and J by 0 bases, and 20 bases separated the two germline ends. The CDR3 loop spans 18 amino acids. Looked up from germline, CDR1 is KGHSH and CDR2 is LQKENI. CDR3 DNA sequence: TGTGCCAGCTCAGCCCTCCCACTCCATGGATACTCTGGAAACACCATATATTTT. Translated, it gives CASSALPLHGYSGNTIYF.

The rearrangement links TRBV5-1 to TRBJ2-3; 16 bases are a match to TRBD2. V lost 3 bases and J lost 3; bases outside the gene matches: 7. Germline V CDR1 and CDR2: SGHRS, YFSETQ. CDR3 length equals 18 residues. The CDR3, as DNA: TGCGCCAGCAGCTGGGGACTAGCGGGGGGGCCGTCTACAGATACGCAGTATTTT. Protein product: CASSWGLAGGPSTDTQYF.

The chain carries TRBV18 and TRBJ1-3, with 7 positions matching TRBD1. CDR1 KGHSH and CDR2 LQKENI come from the germline V gene. The CDR3 extends over 15 amino acids. After removal of 1 base from V and 4 bases from J, the junction contained 4 bases not matched to a gene. CDR3 sequence (DNA): TGTGCCAGCTCACCACAGGGGGCCGGGGGAAACACCATATATTTT. Protein sequence: CASSPQGAGGNTIYF.

The chain employs TRBV28 and TRBJ2-5, with TRBD2 matching over 11 bases. The germline V gene encodes CDR1 MDHEN and CDR2 SYDVKM. The CDR3 is made up of 15 amino acids. J was trimmed by 5 bases and V by 6 bases; bases with no gene match: 8. The chain's CDR3 is CASRVSGGARETQYF. CDR3 in DNA: TGTGCCAGCAGAGTTAGCGGGGGGGCCAGGGAGACCCAGTACTTC.

The chain joins TRBV7-2 to TRBJ2-1; 7 bases align to TRBD2. The V segment lost 1 base and the J segment 4 bases; nucleotides outside the gene matches: 10. CDR1 is SGHTA, CDR2 FQGNSA, per germline. This CDR3 comprises 17 residues. DNA of the CDR3: TGTGCCAGCAGCTTAGGTGGTTGGCGGGGGTTATACAATGAGCAGTTCTTC. This encodes CASSLGGWRGLYNEQFF.